These T cell receptor beta chains were read from a single sample in a study of cytomegalovirus exposure and HLA in healthy donors. Some clones are missing from TCRdb's copy, which holds only in-frame ones; the method was immunoSEQ multiplex PCR. Of about 150,000 clones in the sample, 80% to 90% were seen once. Sequencing was carried out using PBMCs. The receptor source for this set is a man between 18 and 29 years old in good health and CMV-seropositive. The CDR3 runs from the conserved cysteine through the conserved F or W. D genes are given only for firm matches. Clone size is shown for a subset of rows, as once, few, many or a class of expanded clone.

V	J	length	size	D	CDR3	DNA
TRBV19	TRBJ2-1	15	-	TRBD1	CASSNTGGSYNEQFF	TGTGCCAGTAGTAACACAGGGGGCTCCTACAATGAGCAGTTCTTC
TRBV6-5	TRBJ1-1	13	once	-	CASRTAPNTEAFF	TGTGCCAGCAGGACAGCTCCGAACACTGAAGCTTTCTTT
TRBV19	TRBJ1-1	13	-	TRBD1	CASKDRGLTEAFF	TGTGCCAGTAAGGACAGGGGGCTCACTGAAGCTTTCTTT
TRBV5-6	TRBJ2-7	13	few	-	CASSIDSHYEQYF	TGTGCCAGCAGCATCGACAGTCATTACGAGCAGTACTTC
TRBV6-1	TRBJ2-1	14	-	-	CASKKSATYNEQFF	TGTGCCAGCAAGAAATCCGCGACCTACAATGAGCAGTTCTTC
TRBV19	TRBJ1-3	12	-	-	CASSRGSNTIYF	TGTGCCAGTAGTCGGGGGTCGAACACCATATATTTT
TRBV2	TRBJ2-4	15	-	TRBD2	CASSASSGLGDIQYF	TGTGCCAGCAGTGCTTCTAGCGGGTTGGGGGACATTCAGTACTTC
TRBV5-4	TRBJ2-5	13	-	TRBD2	CASSWGGGETQYF	TGTGCCAGCAGCTGGGGCGGGGGGGAGACCCAGTACTTC
TRBV5-1	TRBJ2-1	14	-	-	CASSLSGQGDEQFF	TGCGCCAGCAGCTTGTCGGGTCAGGGCGATGAGCAGTTCTTC
TRBV6-5	TRBJ2-7	15	-	-	CASSYGTSPSYEQYF	TGTGCCAGCAGTTACGGGACAAGTCCTTCCTACGAGCAGTACTTC
TRBV9	TRBJ2-3	17	-	TRBD2	CASSVGVAGGQADTQYF	TGTGCCAGCAGCGTAGGGGTAGCGGGGGGGCAAGCAGATACGCAGTATTTT
TRBV7-2	TRBJ2-5	15	-	-	CASSLGRLRQGTQYF	TGTGCCAGCAGCTTAGGGCGGCTGAGGCAAGGGACCCAGTACTTC
TRBV2	TRBJ2-7	15	once	-	CASRRGGSVSYEQYF	TGTGCCAGCAGGAGGGGGGGATCCGTCTCCTACGAGCAGTACTTC
TRBV19	TRBJ2-1	13	-	TRBD1	CASSIGTGNEQFF	TGTGCCAGTAGTATCGGGACAGGCAATGAGCAGTTCTTC
TRBV27	TRBJ2-2	15	once	-	CASSLIASRTGELFF	TGTGCCAGCAGTTTAATAGCAAGCCGCACCGGGGAGCTGTTTTTT
TRBV7-3	TRBJ2-7	16	once	TRBD1	CASSSGSRDRGGEQYF	TGTGCCAGCAGCTCCGGTTCAAGAGACAGGGGTGGAGAGCAGTACTTC
TRBV5-1	TRBJ2-1	14	-	-	CASSPGLDHNEQFF	TGCGCCAGCAGCCCGGGATTAGACCACAATGAGCAGTTCTTC
TRBV7-2	TRBJ2-7	12	-	-	CASSLDTQEQYF	TGTGCCAGCAGCCTAGATACACAGGAGCAGTACTTC
TRBV6-6	TRBJ1-2	14	-	TRBD1	CASSRDSTNYGYTF	TGTGCCAGCAGTCGGGACAGTACGAACTATGGCTACACCTTC
TRBV2	TRBJ2-2	16	-	TRBD2	CASSEPTSGDTGELFF	TGTGCCAGCAGTGAGCCGACTAGCGGCGACACCGGGGAGCTGTTTTTT
TRBV29-1	TRBJ1-2	14	-	TRBD1	CSAQRAGGIYGYTF	TGCAGCGCCCAAAGGGCAGGGGGAATCTATGGCTACACCTTC
TRBV6-6	TRBJ2-1	16	-	-	CASSYGRPSSYNEQFF	TGTGCCAGCAGTTACGGCCGCCCCAGCTCCTACAATGAGCAGTTCTTC
TRBV5-1	TRBJ1-1	12	-	-	CASSWAGAEAFF	TGCGCCAGCAGCTGGGCGGGGGCTGAAGCTTTCTTT
TRBV2	TRBJ2-7	14	-	-	CASSVGDPGFEQYF	TGTGCCAGCAGTGTAGGGGATCCAGGGTTCGAGCAGTACTTC
TRBV6-5	TRBJ1-1	14	-	-	CASSFEQGNTEAFF	TGTGCCAGCAGTTTCGAACAGGGGAACACTGAAGCTTTCTTT
TRBV19	TRBJ1-1	15	-	TRBD1	CASSTDRGMNTEAFF	TGTGCCAGTTCGACGGACAGGGGGATGAACACTGAAGCTTTCTTT
TRBV5-4	TRBJ1-2	13	-	-	CASSHPGDYGYTF	TGTGCCAGCAGCCATCCAGGGGACTATGGCTACACCTTC
TRBV10-1	TRBJ1-2	14	few	-	CASRANRDLYGYTF	TGCGCCAGCAGGGCAAACAGGGATTTATATGGCTACACCTTC
TRBV5-6	TRBJ2-7	14	-	-	CASSLGQGSYEQYF	TGTGCCAGCAGCTTGGGGCAGGGGTCCTACGAGCAGTACTTC
TRBV6-1	TRBJ1-2	15	-	TRBD1	CASSVEGTGNYGYTF	TGTGCCAGCAGTGTAGAGGGGACAGGGAACTATGGCTACACCTTC
TRBV5-5	TRBJ2-6	15	-	-	CASSFLSSGANVLTF	TGTGCCAGCAGCTTTCTGAGCTCTGGGGCCAACGTCCTGACTTTC
TRBV4-1	TRBJ1-2	15	once	-	CASSQTMTTNYGYTF	TGCGCCAGCAGCCAGACAATGACGACTAACTATGGCTACACCTTC
TRBV2	TRBJ1-4	14	-	TRBD1	CASIMDRGREKLFF	TGTGCCAGCATCATGGACAGGGGGCGTGAAAAACTGTTTTTT